The clone carrying this TCR beta chain was seen repeatedly, ten times or more. Genomic DNA, the template, was used for profiling of the TCR beta VDJ and CDR3. TCRdb independently ran MiXCR on the reads; one entry per CDR3 protein. Among roughly 500,000 distinct CDR3 sequences listed, over 25% were seen once. This record belongs to a study of CD8+CD57+ T cells in acquired aplastic anemia. Study context: DNA from sorted CD4+ and CD8+ cells averaged roughly 3.2 ug.

V lost 1 base to trimming and J lost 2 bases, with 5 bases between them. The CDR3 runs 13 residues. CDR1 is LNHDA and CDR2 is SQIVND in the germline V gene (reference sequence). Patients picked for sequencing had shown CD8+CD57+ cell expansion detected by flow cytometry. The TCR comes from a human donor with aplastic anemia. The chain has TRBV19 and TRBJ2-5; D remains unclear. The specimen sequenced was sorted CD4+, CD8+, or CD8+CD57+ T cells (not recorded which) from PBMCs. The CDR3 DNA reads TGTGCCAGTAGTATAGCACAGCAAGAGACCCAGTACTTC. It specifies CASSIAQQETQYF.